The next 4 T cell receptor beta chains were all read from a single sample in a study of T cells after yellow fever vaccination. TCRdb itself ran the 5' RACE reads through MiXCR, one entry per CDR3 protein. The repertoire consists of 150,000 or so distinct CDR3 sequences, with approximately 6.6% occurring once and the leading ten covering under 0.7%. The source material was CD4+ T cells sorted from PBMCs, sampled 10 days after the yellow fever booster vaccination. These receptors came from a man aged 30 to 45 who received the YFV17D yellow fever vaccine.

This clonotype showed up many times. The chain has TRBV6-1 and TRBJ2-1; 10 bases align to TRBD1. Per the germline V gene, CDR1 is MNHNS and CDR2 is SASEGT. Trimming took 11 bases from V and 8 from J; bases not matched to a gene: 15. This CDR3 has 15 residues. CDR3: CAPKVTGQGFDEQFF. DNA for the CDR3: TGTGCCCCCAAAGTTACGGGACAGGGGTTCGATGAGCAGTTCTTC.

The chain is built from TRBV7-6 and TRBJ2-1; weak D call: TRBD2 (7 bases). Germline assignment: CDR1 SGHVS and CDR2 FNYEAQ. V shed 4 bases and J shed 3 bases, with 13 bases lying between them. This CDR3 spans 15 amino acids. The CDR3 bases are TGTGCCAGCAGCTCTAGGGGGGGGGTCTACAATGAGCAGTTCTTC. Encoded protein: CASSSRGGVYNEQFF.

This clonotype was found many times. The chain has TRBV6-5 and TRBJ2-2, with D possibly matching TRBD1 (6 bases). V was cut by 0 bases and J by 3 bases, with 14 bases left in between. Germline CDR1 and CDR2: MNHEY and SVGAGI. The CDR3 runs 17 residues. In DNA form, the CDR3 reads TGTGCCAGCAGTTACTCGATGATACAGGGTCACACCGGGGAGCTGTTTTTT. It yields the protein CASSYSMIQGHTGELFF.

This clonotype has at least ten counts. In DNA form, the CDR3 reads TGTGCCAGCAGCTTGTACTCCGGCTACGAGCAGTACTTC. This encodes CASSLYSGYEQYF. The rearrangement links TRBV11-3 to TRBJ2-7; D remains ambiguous. This CDR3 spans 13 amino acids. Germline V CDR1 and CDR2: SGHNT, YENEEA. Trimming shortened V by 3 bases and J by 3 bases, and 9 bases separated the two germline ends.